This TCR beta chain comes out of a study of CD8+CD57+ T cells in acquired aplastic anemia. Study-wide context: The DNA of sorted CD4+ and CD8+ cells averaged roughly 3.2 ug. Study outcomes and limitations: Patients and controls had in common twenty-nine CD8+ CDR3 sequences.

Trimming shortened V by 3 bases and J by 4 bases, and 12 bases separated the two germline ends. CDR3 length: 14 residues. Germline V gene sequence: CDR1 LGHNA, CDR2 YSLEER. This clonotype was seen many times. No antigen is known for it. CDR3 and TCR beta VDJ profiling relied on a genomic DNA template. TCRdb re-called the reads through MiXCR, storing one row per CDR3 protein. This sample carries a few hundred thousand distinct CDR3 sequences, 65% to 80% of them seen once, and the ten largest clones take 3.5% to 4.5%. Sequencing was carried out using sorted CD4+, CD8+, or CD8+CD57+ T cells (not recorded which) from PBMCs. The rearrangement links TRBV4-3 to TRBJ2-5; maybe TRBD1 (5 bases). The sequence came from a human donor in good health, serving as a control. The DNA for the CDR3 is TGCGCCAGCAGCCAGTATAGGGGTGGAGAGACCCAGTACTTC. Its protein is CASSQYRGGETQYF.